The 26 T cell receptor beta chains in this list originate from one sample, sequenced in a study of early T cells in non-severe SARS-CoV-2 infection (dated by TCRdb to the early 2020s). Receptors were amplified or captured by 5' RACE. Sequencer: NextSeq 500. TCRdb reanalyzed the raw reads on its own, using fastp at Q25 for trimming and MiXCR for clone calling, and kept in-frame beta chains. Rows are combined by CDR3 protein, so each entry shows the most common genes and DNA. The sample data list about 55,000 distinct CDR3 sequences, and around 12% of these were observed just once. 3.5% to 4.5% of the sample comes from the top ten. Source material: whole blood. The receptors were gathered from an adult who was a healthcare worker with PCR-confirmed SARS-CoV-2 infection or an uninfected control (not recorded which).

This clonotype was counted ten times or more. This chain uses TRBV12-3 or TRBV12-4 with TRBJ2-7; D may be TRBD1 (6 bases). Trimming left V 3 bases short and J 2 bases short, with 14 bases between. This CDR3 spans 15 amino acids. CDR3 amino acids: CASSFRQVGPYEQYF. Written as DNA, the CDR3 is TGTGCCAGCAGTTTCCGACAGGTGGGTCCCTACGAGCAGTACTTC.

This clonotype was counted only a few times. V usage is TRBV5-1 and J usage is TRBJ2-7; no clear D. Germline CDR1 is SGHRS and CDR2 is YFSETQ. The CDR3 is 11 residues long. The ends were cut back, 0 bases at V and 4 bases at J, with 2 bases in the middle. The CDR3 DNA reads TGCGCCAGCAGCTTGGAATACGAGCAGTACTTC. This encodes CASSLEYEQYF. The full variable domain, completed using reference TRBV5-1 and TRBJ2-7, is KAGVTQTPRYLIKTRGQQVTLSCSPISGHRSVSWYQQTPGQGLQFLFEYFSETQRNKGNFPGRFSGRQFSNSRSEMNVSTLELGDSALYLCASSLEYEQYFGPGTRLTVT.

This clonotype has at least ten counts. This rearrangement joins TRBV28 to TRBJ2-3, with D unclear. The germline V gene has CDR1 MDHEN and CDR2 SYDVKM. CDR3 size: 15 residues. The V gene lost 5 bases and the J gene lost 0 bases, with 12 bases spanning the gap. CDR3 loop: CASSPWTSSTDTQYF. CDR3 in DNA: TGTGCCAGCAGTCCTTGGACCTCGAGCACAGATACGCAGTATTTT.

This clonotype occurred many times. This chain joins TRBV27 and TRBJ2-2; 9 positions match TRBD2. Trimming cost V 8 bases and J 3 bases; bases outside gene matches: 7. The germline CDR1 and CDR2 sequences are MNHEY and SMNVEV (reference sequence). The CDR3 loop spans 15 amino acids. DNA of the CDR3: TGTGCCAGCGCCCGACTAGCGGACGACACCGGGGAGCTGTTTTTT. Translation: CASARLADDTGELFF.

The rearrangement joins TRBV7-9 to TRBJ2-2, with TRBD2 identical over 10 bases. Germline V CDR1 and CDR2: SEHNR, FQNEAQ (reference sequence). The CDR3 extends over 17 amino acids. Trimming at V came to 3 bases and at J to 5 bases, leaving 9 bases not matched to a gene. The DNA of the CDR3 is TGTGCCAGCAGCTTCAGTCCTAGCGGGAGTCCTACCGGGGAGCTGTTTTTT. It is translated as CASSFSPSGSPTGELFF.

This clonotype was seen a few times. The chain recombines TRBV5-1 with TRBJ2-1, with 8 bases lining up with TRBD1. This CDR3 contains 16 residues. Trimming removed 4 bases from V and 0 bases from J; junction bases left unmatched: 6. Germline loops: CDR1 SGHRS, CDR2 YFSETQ. DNA of the CDR3: TGCGCCAGCAGCCTGACAGGGGTCGACTCCTACAATGAGCAGTTCTTC. Translation gives CASSLTGVDSYNEQFF.

CDR3 amino acids: CASSRRWQEGNEQFF. The CDR3 coding sequence is TGTGCCAGTAGTAGGCGGTGGCAGGAGGGCAATGAGCAGTTCTTC. This chain connects TRBV19 to TRBJ2-1; D might be TRBD2 (6 bases). V was pared by 4 bases and J by 6 bases, with 16 bases between. CDR1 LNHDA and CDR2 SQIVND come from the germline V gene (reference sequence). The CDR3 length is 15 residues.

This clonotype appeared many times. The chain combines TRBV4-1 with TRBJ2-7; 7 positions match TRBD2. After removal of 0 bases from V and 8 bases from J, the junction contained 13 bases not matched to a gene. The germline V gene has CDR1 MGHRA and CDR2 YSYEKL. The CDR3 runs to 16 residues. As DNA, the CDR3 is TGCGCCAGCAGCCAAGAGATTAGCGGGCCGGGGCGGAAGCAGTACTTC. Its protein product is CASSQEISGPGRKQYF.

This clonotype was counted many times. The chain carries TRBV28 and TRBJ2-1, with no clear D. Germline V lookup: CDR1 MDHEN, CDR2 SYDVKM. The V end lost 6 bases, the J end lost 5 bases, and 20 bases lay between the germline ends. This CDR3 is 16 amino acids long. Here the CDR3 DNA reads TGTGCCAGCAGCTCCCCCTTTACGCCGGGCCACAATGAGCAGTTCTTC. Its translation: CASSSPFTPGHNEQFF.

This clonotype was observed many times. The chain recombines TRBV28 with TRBJ2-1; 8 nucleotides agree with TRBD1. Germline V gene sequence: CDR1 MDHEN, CDR2 SYDVKM. The CDR3 is 16 amino acids. V lost 6 bases, J lost 6 bases, and 13 bases stayed unmatched. The CDR3 spells CASRQGAASSRNEQFF. DNA for the CDR3: TGTGCCAGCAGGCAGGGGGCGGCTAGCTCCCGCAATGAGCAGTTCTTC.

This clonotype was counted a few times. CDR3 region: CASSPPDRDGYTF. In DNA form, the CDR3 reads TGTGCCAGCTCACCTCCGGACAGGGATGGCTACACCTTC. The chain links TRBV18 to TRBJ1-2, with 8 bases aligning to TRBD1. Germline CDR1 KGHSH, CDR2 LQKENI. V trimming: 3 bases; J trimming: 6 bases; junction bases outside the gene matches: 3. The CDR3 totals 13 residues.

The chain couples TRBV30 to TRBJ1-1; D not certain. The V end lost 1 base, the J end lost 6 bases, and 12 bases lay between the germline ends. Germline loops: CDR1 GTSNPN, CDR2 SVGIG (reference sequence). This CDR3 is built from 13 residues. DNA for the CDR3: TGTGCCTGGAGTGGACACACCGGCGCTGAAGCTTTCTTT. It is translated as CAWSGHTGAEAFF.

At least ten counts were recorded for this clonotype. The rearrangement uses TRBV18 and TRBJ2-2; D not certain. Germline V gene lookup returns CDR1 KGHSH and CDR2 LQKENI. The CDR3 runs 11 residues. Trimming cost V 6 bases and J 6 bases, with 5 bases left between them. CDR3 protein: CASSRAGELFF. CDR3 nucleotides: TGTGCCAGCTCTAGGGCCGGGGAGCTGTTTTTT.

This clonotype was seen only a few times. The V and J genes are TRBV28 and TRBJ2-7, with D perhaps TRBD2 (6 bases). There are 14 residues in the CDR3. V lost 6 bases to trimming and J lost 2 bases, with 14 bases between them. Germline V lookup: CDR1 MDHEN, CDR2 SYDVKM. The CDR3, as DNA: TGTGCCAGCAGGCGGGGCGGGGAGACCTACGAGCAGTACTTC. It codes for CASRRGGETYEQYF.

The rearrangement uses TRBV11-2 and TRBJ1-4, with D unresolved. Germline assignment: CDR1 SGHAT and CDR2 FQNNGV. The CDR3 covers 15 residues. V lost 5 bases and J 4 bases, leaving 14 bases between the germline ends. The CDR3 is CASSASGMDNEKLFF. The CDR3 DNA follows: TGTGCCAGCAGCGCCAGCGGTATGGATAATGAAAAACTGTTTTTT.

This clonotype came up many times. The rearrangement links TRBV20-1 to TRBJ1-1; the D gene is possibly TRBD1 (5 bases). The CDR3 length is 13 residues. Per the germline V gene, CDR1 is DFQATT and CDR2 is SNEGSKA (reference sequence). The V gene lost 7 bases and the J gene lost 1 base, with 13 bases spanning the gap. CDR3 region: CSGKGRRNTEAFF. DNA for the CDR3: TGCAGTGGGAAGGGGCGCAGGAACACTGAAGCTTTCTTT.

The chain uses TRBV29-1 and TRBJ1-5, with no clear D. The CDR3 is 16 amino acids. Germline V gene sequence: CDR1 SQVTM, CDR2 ANQGSEA. V lost 7 bases and J 0 bases, leaving 19 bases between the germline ends. The CDR3 DNA reads as TGCAGCGATGCGGGGAGGGCCGGGAATAGCAATCAGCCCCAGCATTTT. This codes for CSDAGRAGNSNQPQHF.

The chain recombines TRBV6-5 with TRBJ2-7; 13 bases agree with TRBD2. This CDR3 has 19 amino acids. CDR1 is MNHEY and CDR2 is SVGAGI in the germline V gene. V shed 0 bases, J shed 2 bases, and the junction held 10 bases outside the gene matches. The CDR3 protein is CASSYSKPVLAGGTYEQYF. In nucleotides, the CDR3 is TGTGCCAGCAGTTACTCTAAGCCGGTACTAGCGGGAGGGACCTACGAGCAGTACTTC.

In its sample, this clonotype was seen a few times. DNA for the CDR3: TGCAGTGTCGGGCCTAGCGGGAGGACTCCAACCTACGAGCAGTACTTC. Protein product: CSVGPSGRTPTYEQYF. The V call is TRBV20-1, the J call TRBJ2-7; TRBD2 matches at 11 bases. The V gene end was trimmed by 7 bases and the J gene end by 2 bases; junction bases not matched to a gene: 13. The germline V gene encodes CDR1 DFQATT and CDR2 SNEGSKA (reference sequence). CDR3 length: 16 amino acids.

This clonotype was found many times. V usage is TRBV5-1 and J usage is TRBJ1-2, with 7 bases fitting TRBD1. The germline gives CDR1 SGHRS, CDR2 YFSETQ. The CDR3 is 13 residues long. V dropped 4 bases and J dropped 8; count of bases not matched to a gene: 8. Written as DNA, the CDR3 is TGCGCCAGCAGCCCGGTCCAGGGGGAGGGCTACACCTTC. This translates into CASSPVQGEGYTF.

This clonotype was counted only a few times. The genes are TRBV28 and TRBJ2-3; D is undetermined. Per germline, CDR1 MDHEN and CDR2 SYDVKM. This CDR3 is built from 12 residues. V gave up 5 bases and J gave up 0 bases, with 3 bases separating them. CDR3 in amino acids: CASSGSTDTQYF. The CDR3 DNA sequence: TGTGCCAGCAGTGGAAGCACAGATACGCAGTATTTT.

The rearrangement joins TRBV27 to TRBJ2-3, with 8 bases identical to TRBD2. Germline V gene lookup returns CDR1 MNHEY and CDR2 SMNVEV (reference sequence). CDR3 length: 16 residues. V shed 3 bases, J shed 2 bases, and the junction held 7 bases outside the gene matches. CDR3 amino acids: CASSLALAGFTDTQYF. CDR3 coding DNA: TGTGCCAGCAGTTTGGCCTTAGCGGGATTCACAGATACGCAGTATTTT.

The genes are TRBV13 and TRBJ2-7, with 7 bases fitting TRBD1. Germline V gene lookup returns CDR1 PRHDT and CDR2 FYEKMQ (reference sequence). With 5 bases clipped from V and 3 bases from J, the junction kept 7 bases outside the gene matches. This CDR3 contains 14 residues. The CDR3 region has the DNA TGTGCCAGCAGCCCCCGGGACAGCTTCTACGAGCAGTACTTC. This gives the protein CASSPRDSFYEQYF.

The chain joins TRBV24-1 to TRBJ2-1; unclear D gene. Trimming cost V 0 bases and J 12 bases, with 11 bases left between them. CDR3 length: 13 amino acids. Per the germline V gene, CDR1 is KGHDR and CDR2 is SFDVKD. In nucleotides, the CDR3 is TGTGCCACCAGTGATTTGCGGGCCCCGGGGCAGTTCTTC. As protein: CATSDLRAPGQFF.

This clonotype appeared many times. V and J are TRBV24-1 and TRBJ2-1; TRBD2 aligns across 9 bases. V was clipped by 9 bases and J by 4 bases; unmatched bases: 6. The germline gives CDR1 KGHDR, CDR2 SFDVKD. There are 14 residues in the CDR3. The CDR3 DNA reads TGTGCCACCTTTAGCGGGAGTCCTTACAATGAGCAGTTCTTC. Protein product: CATFSGSPYNEQFF.

This sequence joins TRBV12-3 or TRBV12-4 and TRBJ2-2; 7 positions agree with TRBD1. V lost 4 bases to trimming and J lost 7 bases; unmatched junction nucleotides: 3. There are 13 residues in the CDR3. CDR3 sequence: CASSSYRGGELFF. CDR3 bases: TGTGCCAGCAGTTCATACAGGGGCGGGGAGCTGTTTTTT.